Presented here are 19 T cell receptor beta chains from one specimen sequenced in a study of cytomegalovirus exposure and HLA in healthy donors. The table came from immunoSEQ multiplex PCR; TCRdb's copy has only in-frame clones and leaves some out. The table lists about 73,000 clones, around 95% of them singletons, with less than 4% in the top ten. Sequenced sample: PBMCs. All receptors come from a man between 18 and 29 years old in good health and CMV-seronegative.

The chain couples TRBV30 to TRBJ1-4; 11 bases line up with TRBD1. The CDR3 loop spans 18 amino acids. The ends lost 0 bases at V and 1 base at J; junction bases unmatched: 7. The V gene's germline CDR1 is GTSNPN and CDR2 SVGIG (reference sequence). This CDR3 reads CAWSVKGTGGITNEKLFF. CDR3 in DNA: TGTGCCTGGAGTGTCAAGGGGACAGGGGGAATAACTAATGAAAAACTGTTTTTT.

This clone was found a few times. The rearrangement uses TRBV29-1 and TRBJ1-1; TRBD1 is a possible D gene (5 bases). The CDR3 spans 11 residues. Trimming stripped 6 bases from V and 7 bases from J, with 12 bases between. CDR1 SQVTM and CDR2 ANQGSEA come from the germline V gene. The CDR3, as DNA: TGCAGCGTCGGAACAGGATTTGAAGCTTTCTTT. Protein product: CSVGTGFEAFF.

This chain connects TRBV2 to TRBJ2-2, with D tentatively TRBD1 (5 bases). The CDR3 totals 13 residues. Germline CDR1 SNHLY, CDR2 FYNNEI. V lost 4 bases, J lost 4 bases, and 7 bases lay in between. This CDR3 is CASSVGATGELFF. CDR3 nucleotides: TGTGCCAGCAGTGTAGGGGCCACCGGGGAGCTGTTTTTT.

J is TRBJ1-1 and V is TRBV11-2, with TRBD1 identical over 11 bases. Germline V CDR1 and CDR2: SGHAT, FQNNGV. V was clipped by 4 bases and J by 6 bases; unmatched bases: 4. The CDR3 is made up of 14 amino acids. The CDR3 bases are TGTGCCAGCAGCTCTCCGGGACAGGGGGCTGAAGCTTTCTTT. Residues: CASSSPGQGAEAFF.

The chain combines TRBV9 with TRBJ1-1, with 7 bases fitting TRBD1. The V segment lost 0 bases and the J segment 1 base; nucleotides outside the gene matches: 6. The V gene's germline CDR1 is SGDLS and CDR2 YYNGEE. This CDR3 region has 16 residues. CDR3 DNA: TGTGCCAGCAGCGTAGCGGCAGGGGGGCCGAACACTGAAGCTTTCTTT. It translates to CASSVAAGGPNTEAFF.

The CDR3 is CASSGVGENTEAFF. The CDR3 nucleotides are TGTGCCAGCAGCGGGGTAGGGGAGAACACTGAAGCTTTCTTT. The chain recombines TRBV5-4 with TRBJ1-1, with TRBD1 as a possible D gene (5 bases). Trimming stripped 4 bases from V and 1 base from J, with 11 bases between. The germline CDR1 and CDR2 sequences are SGHNT and YYREEE (reference sequence). This CDR3 comprises 14 residues.

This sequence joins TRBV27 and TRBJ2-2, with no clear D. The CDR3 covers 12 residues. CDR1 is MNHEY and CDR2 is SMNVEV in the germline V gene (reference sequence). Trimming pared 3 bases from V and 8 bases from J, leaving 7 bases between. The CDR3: CASSLPGGELFF. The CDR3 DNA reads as TGTGCCAGCAGTTTGCCCGGTGGGGAGCTGTTTTTT.

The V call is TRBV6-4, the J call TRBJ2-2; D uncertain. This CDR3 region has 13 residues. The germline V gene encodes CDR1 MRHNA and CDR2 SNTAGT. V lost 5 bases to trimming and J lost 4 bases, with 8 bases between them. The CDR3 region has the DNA TGTGCCAGCAGTACGGAGTCCACCGGGGAGCTGTTTTTT. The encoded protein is CASSTESTGELFF.

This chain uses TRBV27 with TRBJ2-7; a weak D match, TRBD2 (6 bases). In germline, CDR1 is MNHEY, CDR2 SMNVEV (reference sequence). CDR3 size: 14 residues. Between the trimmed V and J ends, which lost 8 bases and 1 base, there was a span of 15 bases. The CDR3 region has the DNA TGTGCCAGCTCTCAGGGCGGGGCTTCCTACGAGCAGTACTTC. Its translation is CASSQGGASYEQYF.

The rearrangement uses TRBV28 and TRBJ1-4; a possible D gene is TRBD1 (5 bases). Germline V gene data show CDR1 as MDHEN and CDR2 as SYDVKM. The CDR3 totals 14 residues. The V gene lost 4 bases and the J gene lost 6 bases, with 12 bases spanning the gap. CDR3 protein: CASSSPTVDEKLFF. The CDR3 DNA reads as TGTGCCAGCAGTTCCCCGACAGTGGATGAAAAACTGTTTTTT. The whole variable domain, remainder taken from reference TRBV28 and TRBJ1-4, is DVKVTQSSRYLVKRTGEKVFLECVQDMDHENMFWYRQDPGLGLRLIYFSYDVKMKEKGDIPEGYSVSREKKERFSLILESASTNQTSMYLCASSSPTVDEKLFFGSGTQLSVL.

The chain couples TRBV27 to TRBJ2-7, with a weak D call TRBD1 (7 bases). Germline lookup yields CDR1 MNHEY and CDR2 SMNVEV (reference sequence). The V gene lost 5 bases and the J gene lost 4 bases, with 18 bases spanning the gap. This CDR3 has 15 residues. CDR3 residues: CASSPRGQGGYEQYF. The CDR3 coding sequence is TGTGCCAGCAGTCCCCGGGGCCAGGGGGGTTACGAGCAGTACTTC.

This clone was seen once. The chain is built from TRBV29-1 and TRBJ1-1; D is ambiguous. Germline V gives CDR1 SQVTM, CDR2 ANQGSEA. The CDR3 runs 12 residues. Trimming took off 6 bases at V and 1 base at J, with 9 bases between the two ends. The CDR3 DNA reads TGCAGCGTCCTCCGAGAGAACACTGAAGCTTTCTTT. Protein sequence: CSVLRENTEAFF.

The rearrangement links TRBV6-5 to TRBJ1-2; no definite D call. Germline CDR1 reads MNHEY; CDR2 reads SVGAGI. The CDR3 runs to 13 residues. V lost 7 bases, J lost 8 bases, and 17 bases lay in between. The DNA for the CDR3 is TGTGCCAGCATTAAATCCTTTAGTCGCGGCTACACCTTC. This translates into CASIKSFSRGYTF.

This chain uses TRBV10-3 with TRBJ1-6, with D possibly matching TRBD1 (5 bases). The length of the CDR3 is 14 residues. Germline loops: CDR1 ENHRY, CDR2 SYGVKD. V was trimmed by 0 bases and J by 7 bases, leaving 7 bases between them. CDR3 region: CAISESRGNSPLHF. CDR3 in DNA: TGTGCCATCAGTGAGTCCCGGGGGAATTCACCCCTCCACTTT.

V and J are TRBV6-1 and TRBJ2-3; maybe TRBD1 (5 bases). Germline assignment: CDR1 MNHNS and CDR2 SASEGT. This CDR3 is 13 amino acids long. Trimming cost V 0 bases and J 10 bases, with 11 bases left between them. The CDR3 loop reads CASSEAAGSPQYF. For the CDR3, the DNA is TGTGCCAGCAGTGAAGCAGCAGGGTCTCCGCAGTATTTT.

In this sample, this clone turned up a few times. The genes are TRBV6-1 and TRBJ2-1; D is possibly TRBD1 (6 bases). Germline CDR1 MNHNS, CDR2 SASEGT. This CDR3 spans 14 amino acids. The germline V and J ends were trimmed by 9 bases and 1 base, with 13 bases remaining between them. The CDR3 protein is CASIGQSSYNEQFF. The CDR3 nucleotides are TGTGCCAGTATAGGACAGTCGTCCTACAATGAGCAGTTCTTC.

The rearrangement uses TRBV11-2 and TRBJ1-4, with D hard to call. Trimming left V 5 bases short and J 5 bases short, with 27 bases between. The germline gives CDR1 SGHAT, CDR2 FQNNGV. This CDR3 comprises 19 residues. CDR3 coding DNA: TGTGCCAGCAGCCGACTTAGTACGGGGATACTAAGGAGAAATGAAAAACTGTTTTTT. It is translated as CASSRLSTGILRRNEKLFF.

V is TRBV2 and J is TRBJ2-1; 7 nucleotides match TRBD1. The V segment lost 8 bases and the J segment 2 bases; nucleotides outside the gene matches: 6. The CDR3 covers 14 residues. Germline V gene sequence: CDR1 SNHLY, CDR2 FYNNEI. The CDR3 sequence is CASGDRVPYNEQFF. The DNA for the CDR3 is TGTGCCAGCGGCGACAGGGTCCCCTACAATGAGCAGTTCTTC.

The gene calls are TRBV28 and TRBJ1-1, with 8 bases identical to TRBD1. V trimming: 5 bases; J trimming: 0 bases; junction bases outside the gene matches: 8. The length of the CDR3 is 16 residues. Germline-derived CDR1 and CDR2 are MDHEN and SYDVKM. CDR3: CASSPSTGAMNTEAFF. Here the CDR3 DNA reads TGTGCCAGCAGTCCCTCGACAGGGGCTATGAACACTGAAGCTTTCTTT.